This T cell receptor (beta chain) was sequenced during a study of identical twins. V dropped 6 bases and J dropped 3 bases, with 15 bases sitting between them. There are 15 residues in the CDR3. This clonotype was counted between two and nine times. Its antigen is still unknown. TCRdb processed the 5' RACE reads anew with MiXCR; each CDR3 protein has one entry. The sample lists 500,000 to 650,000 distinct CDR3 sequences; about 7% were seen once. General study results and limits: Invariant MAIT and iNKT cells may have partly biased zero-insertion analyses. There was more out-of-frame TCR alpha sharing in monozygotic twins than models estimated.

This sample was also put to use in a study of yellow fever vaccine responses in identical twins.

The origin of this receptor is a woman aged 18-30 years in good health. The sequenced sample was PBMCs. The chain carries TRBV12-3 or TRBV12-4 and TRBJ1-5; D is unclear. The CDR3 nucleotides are TGTGCCAGCAGACGTGCGGACCGCTTCAATCAGCCCCAGCATTTT. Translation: CASRRADRFNQPQHF.